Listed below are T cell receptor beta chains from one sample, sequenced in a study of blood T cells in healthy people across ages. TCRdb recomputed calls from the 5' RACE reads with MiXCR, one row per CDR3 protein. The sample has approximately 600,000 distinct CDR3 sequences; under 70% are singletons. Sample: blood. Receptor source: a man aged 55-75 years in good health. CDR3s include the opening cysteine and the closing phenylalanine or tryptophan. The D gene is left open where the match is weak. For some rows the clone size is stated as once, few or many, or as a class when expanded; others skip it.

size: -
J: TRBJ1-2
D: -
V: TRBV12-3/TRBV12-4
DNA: TGTGCCAGCAGTCTTACCTCTGGACGGATCTATGGCTACACCTTC
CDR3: CASSLTSGRIYGYTF

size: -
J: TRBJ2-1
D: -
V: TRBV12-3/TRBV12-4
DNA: TGTGCCAGCACCACGAGTATGGGGGCCCAGTTCTTC
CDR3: CASTTSMGAQFF

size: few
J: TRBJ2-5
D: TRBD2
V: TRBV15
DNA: TGTGCCACCAGCAAGCGGCGGGCGGGACTACCGATCGCCCGCCTACAAGAGACCCAGTACTTC
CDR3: CATSKRRAGLPIARLQETQYF

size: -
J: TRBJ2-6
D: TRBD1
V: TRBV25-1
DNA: TGTGCCAGCAGTGAAGGCTACAGGGGGTCTGGGGCCAACGTCCTGACTTTC
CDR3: CASSEGYRGSGANVLTF

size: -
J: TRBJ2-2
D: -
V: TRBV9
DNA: TGTGCCAGCAGCGAGCCTAACACCGGGGAGCTGTTTTTT
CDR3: CASSEPNTGELFF

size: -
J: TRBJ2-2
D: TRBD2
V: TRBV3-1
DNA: TGTGCCAGCAGCCCCCGGCGGGGGGGGAACACCGGGGAGCTGTTTTTT
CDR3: CASSPRRGGNTGELFF

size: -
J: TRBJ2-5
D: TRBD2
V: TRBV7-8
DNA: TGTGCCAGCAGCTTAGCGCCGGGGGGGCGGAGTCCCCAGTACTTC
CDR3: CASSLAPGGRSPQYF

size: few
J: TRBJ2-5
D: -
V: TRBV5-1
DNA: TGCGCCAGCAGCTTGGCTTTGGGAGCAGAGACCCAGTACTTC
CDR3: CASSLALGAETQYF

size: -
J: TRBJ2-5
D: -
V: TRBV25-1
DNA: TGTGCCAGCAGTGAGAGCGACAGACAAGAGACCCAGTACTTC
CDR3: CASSESDRQETQYF

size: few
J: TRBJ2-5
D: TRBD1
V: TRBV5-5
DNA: TGTGCCAGCAGCTCCGCCTTAACAGGGGTCTTACAAGAGACCCAGTACTTC
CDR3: CASSSALTGVLQETQYF

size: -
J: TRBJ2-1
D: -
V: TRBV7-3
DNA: TGTGCCAGCAGCTTAATATCGCAGGCAGGAGCTAGGAGCTCCTACAATGAGCAGTTCTTC
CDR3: CASSLISQAGARSSYNEQFF

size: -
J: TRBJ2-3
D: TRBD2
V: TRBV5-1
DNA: TGCGCCAGCAGCATAGGAACTAGCGGGAGCACAGATACGCAGTATTTT
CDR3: CASSIGTSGSTDTQYF

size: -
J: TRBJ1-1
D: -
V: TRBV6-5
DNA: TGTGCCAGCAGCCGCACCCCCAGCAGGGCCACTGAAGCTTTCTTT
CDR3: CASSRTPSRATEAFF

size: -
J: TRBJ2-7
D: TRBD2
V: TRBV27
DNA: TGTGCCAGCCCTAGCCTAGCGGGGGGATACAATGAGCAGTACTTC
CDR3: CASPSLAGGYNEQYF

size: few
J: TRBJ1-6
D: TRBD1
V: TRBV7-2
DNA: TGTGCCAGCAGGCCGGACAGGTCCGATCGATCACCCCTCCACTTT
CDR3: CASRPDRSDRSPLHF

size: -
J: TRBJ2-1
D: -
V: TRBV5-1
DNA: TGCGCCAGCAGCGCACAGGGTACAACCTACAATGAGCAGTTCTTC
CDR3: CASSAQGTTYNEQFF

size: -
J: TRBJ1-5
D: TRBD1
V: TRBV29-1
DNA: TGCAGCGTCCGGGACAGTAATAAGCCCCAGCATTTT
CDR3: CSVRDSNKPQHF

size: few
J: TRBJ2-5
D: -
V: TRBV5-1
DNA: TGCGCCAGCAGCTTTACTAGCAGCTCAGAGACCCAGTACTTC
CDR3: CASSFTSSSETQYF

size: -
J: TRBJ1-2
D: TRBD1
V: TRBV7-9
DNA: TGTGCCAGCAGCGAGCATTGGACAGGCGGAAGCTATGGCTACACCTTC
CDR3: CASSEHWTGGSYGYTF

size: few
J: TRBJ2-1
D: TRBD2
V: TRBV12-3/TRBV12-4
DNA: TGTGCCAGCAGTTTATTGGGCGGGGGGGTTGGTGGGCAGTTCTTC
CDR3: CASSLLGGGVGGQFF

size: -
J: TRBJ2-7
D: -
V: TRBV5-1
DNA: TGCGCCAGCAGCTTCTCCAGATCCTACGAGCAGTACTTC
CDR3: CASSFSRSYEQYF

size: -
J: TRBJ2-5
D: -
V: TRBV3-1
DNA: TGTGCCAGCAGCCCGATACAGGGAGGCGGGCGTGGAGAGACCCGGTACTTC
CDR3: CASSPIQGGGRGETRYF

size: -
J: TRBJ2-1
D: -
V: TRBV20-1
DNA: TGCAGTGCTAGACCCCCCCCGGGATCGCAGTTCTTC
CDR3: CSARPPPGSQFF

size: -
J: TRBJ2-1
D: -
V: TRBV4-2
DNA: TGTGCCAGCAGCCAATCAACTAGCTCCAATGAGCAGTTCTTC
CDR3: CASSQSTSSNEQFF

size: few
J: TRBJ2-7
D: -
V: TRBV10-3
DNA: TGTGCCATCTTTGACCCGAAGTTTCCGTGGGAGCAGTACTTC
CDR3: CAIFDPKFPWEQYF

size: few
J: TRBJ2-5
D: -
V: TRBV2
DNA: TGTGCCAGCCGCCCGACAGGATCCAGCGTAGAGACCCAGTACTTC
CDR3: CASRPTGSSVETQYF

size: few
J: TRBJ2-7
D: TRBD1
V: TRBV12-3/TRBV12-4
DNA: TGTGCCAGCACAGAGGGGACAGTCTCCTACGAGCAGTACTTC
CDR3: CASTEGTVSYEQYF

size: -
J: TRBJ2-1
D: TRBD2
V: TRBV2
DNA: TGTGCCAGCAAGACTAGCGGGGCCGGAGCCTACAATGAGCAGTTCTTC
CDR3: CASKTSGAGAYNEQFF

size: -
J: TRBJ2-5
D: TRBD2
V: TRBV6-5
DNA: TGTGCCAGCAGCTACGGGACTAGCGGCATGGGAGAGACCCAGTACTTC
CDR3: CASSYGTSGMGETQYF

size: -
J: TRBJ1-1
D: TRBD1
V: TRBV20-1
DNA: TGCAGTGTCCGAGGACAGGGGGGCGGGACTGAAGCTTTCTTT
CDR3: CSVRGQGGGTEAFF

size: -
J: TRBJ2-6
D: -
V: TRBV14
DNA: TGTGCCAGCAGCCAAGGGCCCGTCGGGGCCAACGTCCTGACTTTC
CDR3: CASSQGPVGANVLTF

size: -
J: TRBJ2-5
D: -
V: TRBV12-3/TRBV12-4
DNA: TGTGCCAGCAGCCAAGGCGGTCGGGCCGGGGAGACCCAGTACTTC
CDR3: CASSQGGRAGETQYF

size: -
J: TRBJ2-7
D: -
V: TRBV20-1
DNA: TGCAGTGCTAGAGTTGCAGGCATCTACGAGCAGTACTTC
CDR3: CSARVAGIYEQYF

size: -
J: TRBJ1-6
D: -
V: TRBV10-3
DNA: TGTGCCATCAGTGAGTATAGGTCCGGAAATTCACCCCTCCACTTT
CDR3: CAISEYRSGNSPLHF

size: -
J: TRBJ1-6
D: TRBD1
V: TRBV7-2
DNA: TGTGCCAGCAGCCCAGGGGGGGCGATTAATTCACCCCTCCACTTT
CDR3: CASSPGGAINSPLHF

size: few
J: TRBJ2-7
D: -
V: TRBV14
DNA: TGTGCCAGCAGCCAGAGACCGGACAGCCACTACGAGCAGTACTTC
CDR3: CASSQRPDSHYEQYF

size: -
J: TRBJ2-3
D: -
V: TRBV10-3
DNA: TGTGCCATCAGTGAGTCGGTTTCATCTCACAGGACGCGCACAGATACGCAGTATTTT
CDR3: CAISESVSSHRTRTDTQYF

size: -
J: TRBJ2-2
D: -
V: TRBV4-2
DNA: TGTGCCAGCAGGGTCGTGGGGGGCGAAACCGGGGAGCTGTTTTTT
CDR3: CASRVVGGETGELFF

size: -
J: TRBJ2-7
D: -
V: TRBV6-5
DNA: TGTGCCAGCAGTAAGGCTAAGTGGGCAACCTACGAGCAGTACTTC
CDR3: CASSKAKWATYEQYF